This T cell receptor beta chain came from a study of shared clonotypes between healthy human individuals. Study-level information: Per donor, three plates held CD4 naive cells, three held CD4 memory, two held CD8 naive and one held CD8 memory. Study outcomes and limitations: Clonotype sharing among the donors was expected to vary with sequencing depth.

Each subset's genomic DNA was shared equally among a number of immunoSEQ plates. A 200 ng quantity of DNA, roughly 29,000 T cell genomes, went into the sorted-subset replicate PCRs. Assay: immunoSEQ multiplex PCR; the TCRdb copy retains only in-frame clones and omits some. Of around 1.6 million clones in the sample, 95% to 99% were seen once. Regarding this clone: Antigen unknown.

The sample taken for sequencing was naive CD4+ T cells sorted from blood. Subset described: CD45RA+ positively selected. This receptor was identified in a man aged 25-40 years in good health.

The CDR3 nucleotides read TGTGCCAGCAGCGCCGACAGGGTGGACAATCAGCCCCAGCATTTT. Translating gives CASSADRVDNQPQHF. This sequence joins TRBV2 and TRBJ1-5, with 7 bases lining up with TRBD1. The CDR3 runs to 15 residues. J gave up 3 bases and V 6 bases, and 8 bases lay outside the gene matches. The V gene's germline CDR1 is SNHLY and CDR2 FYNNEI.